These T cell receptor beta chains were read from a single sample in a study of blood T cell repertoires in COVID-19. Here immunoSEQ multiplex PCR was the method, and the copy in TCRdb shows in-frame clones only, minus some. In the table there are 200,000 to 250,000 clones, about 78% of which are singletons. The sample comprised peripheral blood. These receptors all come from a woman aged 70-85 years with acute or convalescent COVID-19. CDR3s include the opening cysteine and the closing phenylalanine or tryptophan. D genes are given only for firm matches. Part of the rows lack a size; the others show once, few, many or a class for expanded clones.

clone_size,j_call,v_call,d_call,cdr3_nt,cdr3_aa
-,TRBJ1-2,TRBV5-1,TRBD1,TGCGCCAGCAGCCATCCCGGGACAGAGATTAACTATGGCTACACCTTC,CASSHPGTEINYGYTF
-,TRBJ1-5,TRBV2,-,TGTGCCAGCTCTACTAGCAAGTATAGCAATCAGCCCCAGCATTTT,CASSTSKYSNQPQHF
once,TRBJ2-3,TRBV30,-,TGTGCCTGGAGTATAGCGGTGACCACAGATACGCAGTATTTT,CAWSIAVTTDTQYF
-,TRBJ2-6,TRBV15,TRBD1,TGTGCCACCAGCGTAGGGGGCGTTAGGTCTGGGGCCAACGTCCTGACTTTC,CATSVGGVRSGANVLTF
-,TRBJ1-5,TRBV11-3,-,TGTGCCAGCAGCCGACACAGGTTCGGCCCCCAGCATTTT,CASSRHRFGPQHF
-,TRBJ1-6,TRBV6-5,-,TGTGCCAGCTCCAATAATTCACCCCTCCACTTT,CASSNNSPLHF
-,TRBJ2-3,TRBV18,-,TGTGCCAGCTCCCAAAGGAAGGACAGCGTCAGTGATACGCAGTATTTT,CASSQRKDSVSDTQYF
many,TRBJ2-5,TRBV7-2,-,TGTGCCAGCAGCTTACCCGGGACGGGGGGCGAGACCCAGTACTTC,CASSLPGTGGETQYF
-,TRBJ2-7,TRBV6-2/TRBV6-3,TRBD2,TGTGCCAGCAGTCTAGACTGGGGCCTAGCGGATTTCCACTTC,CASSLDWGLADFHF
-,TRBJ1-2,TRBV30,-,TGTGCCTGGAGTCCGGCTAACTATGGCTACACCTTC,CAWSPANYGYTF
few,TRBJ1-4,TRBV5-6,TRBD1,TGTGCCAGCAGCCGATCAGGGACAGCGAGTAATGAAAAACTGTTTTTT,CASSRSGTASNEKLFF
-,TRBJ2-3,TRBV19,TRBD2,TGTGCCAGTAGTACCTTGGGACTAGCGGGGACCAATACGCAGTATTTT,CASSTLGLAGTNTQYF
-,TRBJ1-2,TRBV5-1,TRBD1,TGCGCCAGCAGCTTTGGACAGGGGGCCTATGGCTACACCTTC,CASSFGQGAYGYTF
-,TRBJ2-1,TRBV5-1,TRBD2,TGCGCCAGCAGCTTTACCGGGGGGGACAATGAGCAGTTCTTC,CASSFTGGDNEQFF
-,TRBJ2-5,TRBV6-2/TRBV6-3,TRBD2,TGTGCCAGCAGTGAGACCATAGCGGGGTCCCGGGAGACCCAGTACTTC,CASSETIAGSRETQYF
-,TRBJ2-3,TRBV19,-,TGTGCCAGTAGTACTCCACCGGGACATCGCACAGATACGCAGTATTTT,CASSTPPGHRTDTQYF
-,TRBJ1-6,TRBV7-2,-,TGTGCCAGCAGCCTGGGCGGGGGCGCTTATAATTCACCCCTCCACTTT,CASSLGGGAYNSPLHF
-,TRBJ2-1,TRBV4-3,TRBD2,TGCGCCAGCAGCCAAGATTACAGCGGGGTGTACAATGAGCAGTTCTTC,CASSQDYSGVYNEQFF
-,TRBJ2-5,TRBV10-3,TRBD2,TGTGCCATCGGGGGGGAAGGCACCCAGTACTTC,CAIGGEGTQYF
-,TRBJ2-4,TRBV5-1,-,TGCGCCAGCAGCTTGAGTAGATTAGCCAAAAACATTCAGTACTTC,CASSLSRLAKNIQYF
once,TRBJ2-7,TRBV5-1,TRBD2,TGCGCCAGCAGCTTGGAAGGTAGCGGGGGCGCCCGGGGGCAGTACTTC,CASSLEGSGGARGQYF
-,TRBJ1-1,TRBV3-1/TRBV3-2,-,TGTGCCAGCAGCCCTCAGGAGGGAATGGGGGTCACTGAAGCTTTCTTT,CASSPQEGMGVTEAFF
-,TRBJ1-4,TRBV2,-,TGTGCCAGCAGTTCAGGGGTTGGTCATGAAAAACTGTTTTTT,CASSSGVGHEKLFF
-,TRBJ1-4,TRBV3-1/TRBV3-2,-,TGTGCCAGCAGCCAGCTACAGAATGAAAAACTGTTTTTT,CASSQLQNEKLFF
-,TRBJ2-4,TRBV7-4,-,TGTGCCAGCAGCTCTCCTGGACTGTACCAACTAGCCAAAAACATTCAGTACTTC,CASSSPGLYQLAKNIQYF